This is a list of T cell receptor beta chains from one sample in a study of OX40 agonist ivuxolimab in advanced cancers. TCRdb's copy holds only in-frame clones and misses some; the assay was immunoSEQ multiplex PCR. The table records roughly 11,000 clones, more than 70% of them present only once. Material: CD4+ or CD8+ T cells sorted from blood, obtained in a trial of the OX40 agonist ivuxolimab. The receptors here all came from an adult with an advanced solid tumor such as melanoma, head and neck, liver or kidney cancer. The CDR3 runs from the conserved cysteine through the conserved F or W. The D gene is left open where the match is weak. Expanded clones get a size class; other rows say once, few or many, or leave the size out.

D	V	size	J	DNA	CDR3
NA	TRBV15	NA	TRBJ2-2	TGTGCCACCAGCAGAGAGGGAATTAACACCGGGGAGCTGTTTTTT	CATSREGINTGELFF
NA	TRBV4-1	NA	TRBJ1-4	TGCGCCAGCAGCCTTGGGGGTTCTGCTCACGAAAAACTGTTTTTT	CASSLGGSAHEKLFF
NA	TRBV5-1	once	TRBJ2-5	TGCGCCAGCAGCCAACGTGGAGGGCTCCTCCAAGAGACCCAGTACTTC	CASSQRGGLLQETQYF
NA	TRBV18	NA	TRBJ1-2	TGTGCCAGCACAACCGGGACGGTCTATGGCTACACCTTC	CASTTGTVYGYTF
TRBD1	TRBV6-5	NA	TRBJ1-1	TGTGCCAGCAGTTTTCCCGGACAGGGCACTGAAGCTTTCTTT	CASSFPGQGTEAFF
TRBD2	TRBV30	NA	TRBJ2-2	TGTGCCTGGAGTGGAGCGGGGCGGTACACCGGGGAGCTGTTCTTT	CAWSGAGRYTGELFF
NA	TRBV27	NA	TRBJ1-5	TGTGCCAGCAGTTCTTCCATTCGCAATCAGCCCCAGCATTTT	CASSSSIRNQPQHF
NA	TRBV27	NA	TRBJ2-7	TGTGCCAGCAGCTTAAGAGGGACCGAGCAGTACTTC	CASSLRGTEQYF
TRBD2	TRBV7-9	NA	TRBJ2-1	TGTGCCAGCAGCCCTCGAGGGACTAGCGAGTACAATGAGCAGTTCTTC	CASSPRGTSEYNEQFF
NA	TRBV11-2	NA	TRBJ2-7	TGTGCCAGCAGCCACACCCCCTACGAGCAGTACTTC	CASSHTPYEQYF
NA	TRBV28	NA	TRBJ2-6	TGTGCCAGCAGTCCGACAACCTCTGGGGCCAACGTCCTGACTTTC	CASSPTTSGANVLTF
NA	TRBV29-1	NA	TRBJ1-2	TGCAGCGTTGAGCCGTCCGGCAACTATGGCTACACCTTC	CSVEPSGNYGYTF
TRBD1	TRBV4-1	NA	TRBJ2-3	TGCGCCAGCAGTCAAGGGCCAGGGGGTACAGATACGCAGTATTTT	CASSQGPGGTDTQYF
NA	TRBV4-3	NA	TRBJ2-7	TGCGCCAGCAGCCAGCTATACCAGGGGAGATTGTACGAGCAGTACTTC	CASSQLYQGRLYEQYF
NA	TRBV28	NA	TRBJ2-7	TGTGCCAGCAGTTTACTGACTGATTCCTACGAGCAGTACTTC	CASSLLTDSYEQYF
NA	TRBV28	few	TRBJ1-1	TGTGCCAGCAGTTTTAATCTGAACACTGAAGCTTTCTTT	CASSFNLNTEAFF
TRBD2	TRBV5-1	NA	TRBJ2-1	TGCGCCAGCAGCTTAGGACTAGCGGATATAAGCTCCTACAATGAGCAGTTCTTC	CASSLGLADISSYNEQFF
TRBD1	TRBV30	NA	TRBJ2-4	TGTGCCTGGAGTGTAACAGGGGAGAACATTCAGTACTTC	CAWSVTGENIQYF
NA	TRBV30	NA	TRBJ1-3	TGTGCCTGGAGTTTCGGTGACACCATATATTTT	CAWSFGDTIYF
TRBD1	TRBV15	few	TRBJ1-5	TGTGCCACCAGCAGAGATTCAAATACAGGGGTTAGCAATCAGCCCCAGCATTTT	CATSRDSNTGVSNQPQHF
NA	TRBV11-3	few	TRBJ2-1	TGTGCCAGCAGCTTTCGTTACAATGAGCAGTTCTTC	CASSFRYNEQFF
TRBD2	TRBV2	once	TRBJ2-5	TGTGCCAGCAGTGAAGGGCTAGCGGGGGTGAAAGAGACCCAGTACTTC	CASSEGLAGVKETQYF
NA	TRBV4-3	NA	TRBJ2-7	TGCGCCAGCAGCCAAGATCGGGCCTACGAGCAGTACTTC	CASSQDRAYEQYF
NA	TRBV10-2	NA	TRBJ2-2	TGCGCCAGCAGAGCTAGTTTTTCCGGGGAGCTGTTTTTT	CASRASFSGELFF
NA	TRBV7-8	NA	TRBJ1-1	TGTGCCAGCAGCTTTTTTCAGGGATCGTACACTGAAGCTTTCTTT	CASSFFQGSYTEAFF
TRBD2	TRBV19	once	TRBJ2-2	TGTGCCAGTAGTATTGCGGGACTAGCGGGACGATCCACCGGGGAGCTGTTTTTT	CASSIAGLAGRSTGELFF
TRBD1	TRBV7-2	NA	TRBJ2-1	TGTGCCAGCAGCTTAGCGACAGGGGGTTACAATGAGCAGTTCTTC	CASSLATGGYNEQFF
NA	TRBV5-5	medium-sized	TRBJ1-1	TGTGCCAGCAGCTTGGGTGGGAACACTGAAGCTTTCTTT	CASSLGGNTEAFF
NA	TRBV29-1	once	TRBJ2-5	TGCAGCGTTGAAGTCCCTAGGGAGCGGCAAGAGACCCAGTACTTC	CSVEVPRERQETQYF
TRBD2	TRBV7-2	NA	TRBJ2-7	TGTGCCAGCAGCTCAGGACTAGGGCCCTCCTACGAGCAGTACTTC	CASSSGLGPSYEQYF
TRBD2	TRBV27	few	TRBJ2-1	TGTGCCAGCAGTTTATCTTTGGGGGTAGCGGGAAATGAGCAGTTCTTC	CASSLSLGVAGNEQFF
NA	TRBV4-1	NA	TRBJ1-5	TGCGCCAGCAGCCAGGGATCTGACAGGAATAATCAGCCCCAGCATTTT	CASSQGSDRNNQPQHF
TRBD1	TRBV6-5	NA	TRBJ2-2	TGTGCCAGCAGTTACTCAGGGACAGGGGGCCCCGGGGAGCTGTTTTTT	CASSYSGTGGPGELFF
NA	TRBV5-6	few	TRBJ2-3	TGTGCCAGCAGCTTAGGGAGCACAGATACGCAGTATTTT	CASSLGSTDTQYF
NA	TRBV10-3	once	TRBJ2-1	TGTGCCACCGAGACTCCCGAACTTCCGTCCTACAATGAGCAGTTCTTC	CATETPELPSYNEQFF
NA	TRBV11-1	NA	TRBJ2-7	TGTGCCAGCAGCGAGCCCTCCTACGAGCAGTACTTC	CASSEPSYEQYF
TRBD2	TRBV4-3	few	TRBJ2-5	TGCGCCAGCAGCCAAGAATGGGCTAGCGGGGGGACGGTATTTTATAGACAAGAGACCCAGTACTTC	CASSQEWASGGTVFYRQETQYF
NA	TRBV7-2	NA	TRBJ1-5	TGTGCCAGCAGCTTAATAGCGGATCAGCCCCAGCATTTT	CASSLIADQPQHF
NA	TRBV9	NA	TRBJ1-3	TGTGCCAGCAGCGTAGCTACAGGAGCCAGCTCTGGAAACACCATATATTTT	CASSVATGASSGNTIYF
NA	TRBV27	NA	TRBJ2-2	TGTGCCAGCAGTCCCCCCCCCAGGGCCACCGGGGAGCTGTTTTTT	CASSPPPRATGELFF
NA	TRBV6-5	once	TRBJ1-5	TGTGCCAGCAGTTACTCAACCGGTGAATACAATCAGCCCCAGCATTTT	CASSYSTGEYNQPQHF
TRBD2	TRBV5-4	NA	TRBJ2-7	TGTGCCAGCAGCTTGGTACGGGAGGAGGAATACGAGCAGTACTTC	CASSLVREEEYEQYF
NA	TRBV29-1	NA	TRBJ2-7	TGCAGCGCCCCCCTTGGGGGCGAGCAGTACTTC	CSAPLGGEQYF
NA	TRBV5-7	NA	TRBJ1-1	TGTGCCAGCAGCTTATTGGGTGAAGCTTTCTTT	CASSLLGEAFF
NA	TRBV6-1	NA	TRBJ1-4	TGTGCCAGCAGTGCGGGACTGGGCAGGGGCGCTAAAAATGAAAAACTGTTTTTT	CASSAGLGRGAKNEKLFF
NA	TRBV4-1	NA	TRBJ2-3	TGCGCCAGCAGCAAAACTAGAGACGCAGATACGCAGTATTTT	CASSKTRDADTQYF
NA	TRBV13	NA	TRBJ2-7	TGTGCCAGCAGGTCCAGGGAGTCCTACGAGCAGTACTTC	CASRSRESYEQYF
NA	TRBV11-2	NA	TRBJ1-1	TGTGCCAGCAGCTCCGGTACCCTTGGGGCTTTCTTT	CASSSGTLGAFF
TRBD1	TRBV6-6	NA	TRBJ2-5	TGTGCCAGCAGTCGGACAGGGGAAGAGGAGACCCAGTACTTC	CASSRTGEEETQYF
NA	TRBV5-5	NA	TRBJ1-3	TGTGCCAGCAGCTTGGAACAGCTTGGAAACACCATATATTTT	CASSLEQLGNTIYF
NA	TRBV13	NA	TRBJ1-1	TGTGCCAGCCGCCCGTCGATTGAGGGTTGGAACACTGAAGCTTTCTTT	CASRPSIEGWNTEAFF
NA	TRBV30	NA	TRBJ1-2	TGTGCCTGGAGTGTAGGGGGGCTAAATGGCTACACCTTC	CAWSVGGLNGYTF
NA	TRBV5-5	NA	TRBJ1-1	TGTGCCAGCAGCATAGATCTGAACACTGAAGCTTTCTTT	CASSIDLNTEAFF
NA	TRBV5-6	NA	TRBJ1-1	TGTGCCAGCGAGTCGGACGGAGGGGGTAACACTGAAGCTTTCTTT	CASESDGGGNTEAFF
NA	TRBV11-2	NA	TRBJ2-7	TGTGCCAGCAGCTTAGTTAGGGGTAGCTCCTACGAGCAGTACTTC	CASSLVRGSSYEQYF
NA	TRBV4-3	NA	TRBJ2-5	TGCGCCAGCAGCCAAGGGGGACCAGATTGGACCCAGTACTTC	CASSQGGPDWTQYF
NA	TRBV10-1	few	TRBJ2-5	TGCGCCAGCTCCCGGTCAGGGTACCAAGAGACCCAGTACTTC	CASSRSGYQETQYF
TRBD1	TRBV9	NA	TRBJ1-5	TGTGCCAGCAGCGTAGGACAGGGCCTCAATCAGCCCCAGCATTTT	CASSVGQGLNQPQHF
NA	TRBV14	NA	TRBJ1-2	TGTGCCAGCAGCCAAGATGCGGGATTTTATGGCTACACCTTC	CASSQDAGFYGYTF
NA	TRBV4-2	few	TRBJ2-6	TGTGCCAGCAGCCAAGATCGGGGAGTCGTCCTGACTTTC	CASSQDRGVVLTF